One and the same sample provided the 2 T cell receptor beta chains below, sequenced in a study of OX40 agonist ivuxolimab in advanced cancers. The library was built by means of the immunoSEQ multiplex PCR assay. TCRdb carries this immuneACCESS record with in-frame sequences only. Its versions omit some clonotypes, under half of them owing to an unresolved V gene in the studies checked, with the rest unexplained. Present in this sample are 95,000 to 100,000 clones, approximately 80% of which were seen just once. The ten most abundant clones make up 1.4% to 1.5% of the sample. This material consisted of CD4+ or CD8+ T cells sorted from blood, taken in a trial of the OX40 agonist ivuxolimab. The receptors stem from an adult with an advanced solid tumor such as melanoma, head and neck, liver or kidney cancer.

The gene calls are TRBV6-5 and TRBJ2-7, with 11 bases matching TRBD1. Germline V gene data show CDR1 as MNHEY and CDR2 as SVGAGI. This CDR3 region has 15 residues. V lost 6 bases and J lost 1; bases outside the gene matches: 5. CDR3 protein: CASRSGTGGSYEQYF. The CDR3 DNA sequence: TGTGCCAGCAGGTCCGGGACAGGGGGATCCTACGAGCAGTACTTC.

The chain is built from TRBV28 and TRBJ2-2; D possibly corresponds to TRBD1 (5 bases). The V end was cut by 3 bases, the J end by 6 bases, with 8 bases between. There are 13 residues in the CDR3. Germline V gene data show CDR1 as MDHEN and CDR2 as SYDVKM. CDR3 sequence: CASSFPRAGELFF. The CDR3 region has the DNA TGTGCCAGCAGTTTCCCCAGGGCCGGGGAGCTGTTTTTT.